One and the same sample provided the 26 T cell receptor beta chains below, sequenced in a study of Graves' ophthalmopathy and Graves' hyperthyroidism. The authors amplified TCR beta CDR3 regions from RNA transcripts. Amplification began with first-round RT-PCR using HTBI primers, then second-round multiplex PCR was performed. TCRdb ran MiXCR on the multiplex PCR reads and lists one entry per CDR3 protein. This sample yields almost 750,000 distinct CDR3 sequences, of which roughly two fifths are seen a single time; less than 55% belongs to the top ten. Sequencing was done on a sample of peripheral blood. The receptors were gathered from an adult man with Graves' ophthalmopathy.

This clonotype was counted once. A junction boundary mismatches the germline segment, possibly from a read error. The V gene is TRBV20-1, the J gene TRBJ1-6; D is unclear. CDR1 and CDR2 (germline): DFQATT, SNEGSKA (reference sequence). This CDR3 contains 15 residues. The CDR3 nucleotides read TGCAGTGCTAGCATACCCGGCCCCAATAATTCATCCCTCCACTTT. Protein: CSASIPGPNNSSLHF.

The chain couples TRBV10-3 to TRBJ2-5; the match to TRBD2 covers 9 bases. Trimming cost V 6 bases and J 5 bases; bases outside gene matches: 4. The germline gives CDR1 ENHRY, CDR2 SYGVKD. This CDR3 spans 13 amino acids. The CDR3 region is CAIRSGRSETQYF. DNA for the CDR3: TGTGCCATCAGGAGCGGGAGGTCGGAGACCCAGTACTTC.

J is TRBJ2-7 and V is TRBV7-2, with D perhaps matching TRBD2 (8 bases). The CDR3 has 15 amino acids. CDR1 is SGHTA and CDR2 is FQGNSA in the germline V gene. Trimming pared 5 bases from V and 2 bases from J, leaving 16 bases between. The CDR3 spells CASSRIAGQTYEQYF. The CDR3 nucleotides are TGTGCCAGCAGCCGGATAGCGGGACAGACCTACGAGCAGTACTTC.

The chain employs TRBV29-1 and TRBJ2-7; D is possibly TRBD2 (5 bases). Trimming cost V 8 bases and J 0 bases, with 14 bases left between them. Germline CDR1 is SQVTM and CDR2 is ANQGSEA. The CDR3 is made up of 13 amino acids. The CDR3, as DNA: TGCAGCTTATCCCCGGGGTTCTCCTACGAGCAGTACTTC. Its protein is CSLSPGFSYEQYF.

The J gene is TRBJ2-7, the V gene TRBV2; D is ambiguous. Trimming cost V 6 bases and J 7 bases, with 16 bases left between them. The CDR3 loop spans 13 amino acids. Germline CDR1 and CDR2: SNHLY and FYNNEI. The CDR3 coding sequence is TGTGCCAGCAGGCCCCCGGGCCACGAGGAGCAGTACTTC. Its translation is CASRPPGHEEQYF.

This clonotype came up a few times. V is TRBV7-9 and J is TRBJ2-7, with 7 positions matching TRBD1. J gave up 4 bases and V 5 bases, and 11 bases lay outside the gene matches. The CDR3 length is 15 residues. Germline lookup yields CDR1 SEHNR and CDR2 FQNEAQ (reference sequence). CDR3 nucleotide sequence: TGTGCCAGCAGCCCGGCCAACAGGGGAAAATACGAGCAGTACTTC. Amino acids: CASSPANRGKYEQYF.

This clonotype was seen more than once but under ten times. Sequence at one end of the junction differs from germline and may be a read error. This rearrangement joins TRBV10-3 to TRBJ2-7; TRBD1 might be the D (6 bases). This CDR3 spans 13 amino acids. Germline CDR1 and CDR2: ENHRY and SYGVKD. This CDR3 reads CASSREQGYEQYF. As DNA, the CDR3 is TGTGCCAGCAGTAGGGAACAGGGCTACGAGCAGTACTTC.

A word on this clonotype: Sequence at one end of the junction differs from germline and may be a read error. The chain couples TRBV24-1 to TRBJ1-5; D is possibly TRBD1 (6 bases). CDR1 KGHDR and CDR2 SFDVKD come from the germline V gene. The CDR3 has 18 residues. The CDR3: CASSERPQGRVSNQPQHF. In nucleotides, the CDR3 is TGTGCCAGCAGTGAAAGGCCCCAGGGGCGAGTGAGCAATCAGCCCCAGCATTTT.

V usage is TRBV7-4 and J usage is TRBJ1-1; TRBD1 matches 7 bases. V lost 5 bases and J lost 3; bases outside the gene matches: 6. This CDR3 contains 14 residues. Germline V lookup: CDR1 SGHVT, CDR2 SQSDAQ. The CDR3 region is CASSRDRVHTEAFF. CDR3 DNA sequence: TGTGCCAGCAGCCGTGACAGGGTTCACACTGAAGCTTTCTTT. The whole variable domain, filled in from reference TRBV7-4 and TRBJ1-1, reads GAGVSQSPRYKVAKRGRDVALRCDSISGHVTLYWYRQTLGQGSEVLTYSQSDAQRDKSGRPSGRFSAERPERSVSTLKIQRTEQGDSAVYLCASSRDRVHTEAFFGQGTRLTVV.

This sequence joins TRBV2 and TRBJ1-2, with D tentatively TRBD1 (6 bases). With 6 bases removed from V and 2 bases from J, the gap between germline ends came to 22 bases. The V gene's germline CDR1 is SNHLY and CDR2 FYNNEI. This CDR3 is built from 17 residues. The CDR3 here is CASRRTGGRRSNYGYTF. CDR3 DNA sequence: TGTGCCAGCAGGAGAACGGGGGGGCGTCGGTCCAACTATGGCTACACCTTC.

With regard to this clonotype: Sequence at one end of the junction differs from germline and may be a read error. The V call is TRBV7-9, the J call TRBJ2-5; the match to TRBD1 covers 7 bases. This CDR3 has 15 amino acids. The V gene's germline CDR1 is SEHNR and CDR2 FQNEAQ (reference sequence). The CDR3 sequence: CTSSLDRVERETQYF. CDR3 sequence (DNA): TGCACCAGCAGCCTCGACAGGGTTGAACGAGAGACCCAGTACTTC.

In its sample, this clonotype was seen many times. The chain is built from TRBV3-1 and TRBJ2-5, with D perhaps TRBD1 or TRBD2 (5 bases each). Germline CDR1 is LGHDT and CDR2 is YNNKEL (reference sequence). This CDR3 is 13 amino acids long. Deletions cut 4 bases from V and 1 base from J, with 7 bases between. The CDR3, as DNA: TGTGCCAGCAGCCGGGGACCCCAAGAGACCCAGTACTTC. It encodes CASSRGPQETQYF.

J is TRBJ1-4 and V is TRBV7-2; 7 nucleotides line up with TRBD1. Germline-derived CDR1 and CDR2 are SGHTA and FQGNSA. CDR3 length: 15 residues. With V trimmed by 5 bases and J by 5 bases, 8 bases remained unmatched. The CDR3 loop is CASSPWTGINEKLFF. The DNA for the CDR3 is TGTGCCAGCAGCCCATGGACAGGCATAAATGAAAAACTGTTTTTT.

This clonotype was counted only a few times. V is TRBV2 and J is TRBJ2-5; 8 positions agree with TRBD2. This CDR3 has 17 residues. V gave up 5 bases and J gave up 6 bases; unmatched junction bases: 17. Germline V gives CDR1 SNHLY, CDR2 FYNNEI. Written as DNA, the CDR3 is TGTGCCAGCAGTTCAGAGAGCGGGAGCCCCACGGCCAAGACCCAGTACTTC. Translation gives CASSSESGSPTAKTQYF.

There are many counts of this clonotype. The V gene is TRBV25-1, the J gene TRBJ1-6, with TRBD1 matching over 8 bases. Trimming cost V 3 bases and J 8 bases; bases outside gene matches: 3. Germline V gives CDR1 MGHDK, CDR2 SYGVNS. The CDR3 has 14 amino acids. The CDR3 spells CASSDRGLYSPLHF. CDR3 nucleotide sequence: TGTGCCAGCAGTGACAGGGGGCTTTATTCACCCCTCCACTTT.

This chain connects TRBV9 to TRBJ2-2; TRBD2 is a possible D gene (5 bases). Germline V CDR1 and CDR2: SGDLS, YYNGEE. The CDR3 spans 13 residues. Trimming pared 3 bases from V and 7 bases from J, leaving 10 bases between. The CDR3: CASSAGAGGELFF. The CDR3 bases are TGTGCCAGCAGCGCTGGCGCGGGCGGGGAGCTGTTTTTT.

Turning to this clonotype: Germline and junction disagree at one end, which may indicate a read error. The chain recombines TRBV24-1 with TRBJ1-5; 8 bases line up with TRBD1. CDR1 is KGHDR, CDR2 SFDVKD, per germline. This CDR3 spans 15 amino acids. The CDR3 DNA reads TGTGCCAGCAGTTTCGGACAGGGCAGGAATCAGCCCCAGCATTTT. Protein sequence: CASSFGQGRNQPQHF.

This rearrangement joins TRBV7-2 to TRBJ1-2; D possibly corresponds to TRBD1 (5 bases). The V gene's germline CDR1 is SGHTA and CDR2 FQGNSA. Trimming left V 3 bases short and J 7 bases short, with 9 bases between. The CDR3 is 12 residues long. The CDR3 here is CASSLIGGGYTF. CDR3 DNA sequence: TGTGCCAGCAGCTTGATTGGGGGTGGCTACACCTTC.

This clonotype was counted many times. The gene calls are TRBV19 and TRBJ1-4; 9 bases are shared with TRBD1. CDR1 and CDR2 (germline): LNHDA, SQIVND (reference sequence). The CDR3 spans 15 residues. V gave up 3 bases and J gave up 8 bases; unmatched junction bases: 7. The CDR3 spells CASSIVGQGREKLFF. Here the CDR3 DNA reads TGTGCCAGTAGTATCGTGGGACAGGGTAGAGAAAAACTGTTTTTT.

This clonotype was recorded at least ten times. The V call is TRBV7-2, the J call TRBJ1-5, with D unclear. The CDR3 totals 14 residues. V was shortened by 3 bases and J by 5 bases, with 11 bases between the two germline ends. Germline V CDR1 and CDR2: SGHTA, FQGNSA. The CDR3 region is CASSFFRDDQPQHF. DNA for the CDR3: TGTGCCAGCAGCTTTTTCCGGGATGATCAGCCCCAGCATTTT.

The chain couples TRBV25-1 to TRBJ1-4, with TRBD1 as a possible D gene (5 bases). Germline V gene data show CDR1 as MGHDK and CDR2 as SYGVNS. The CDR3 totals 19 residues. The V end was cut by 4 bases, the J end by 8 bases, with 29 bases between. CDR3 DNA sequence: TGTGCCAGCAGTGCGGGCCTTGGAAGGGGTCTCCAAGGTGGCGAAAAACTGTTTTTT. Its protein product is CASSAGLGRGLQGGEKLFF.

V usage is TRBV10-3 and J usage is TRBJ1-2; 7 bases fit TRBD1. The V and J ends lost 9 bases and 10 bases, in that order; junction bases with no gene match: 17. The CDR3 is 14 amino acids. CDR1 is ENHRY and CDR2 is SYGVKD in the germline V gene. CDR3 coding DNA: TGTGCCATTGGGACAGCTTCGAGCTCTGGAAACTACACCTTC. It encodes CAIGTASSSGNYTF.

The rearrangement uses TRBV20-1 and TRBJ2-5, with TRBD1 identical over 9 bases. Germline CDR1 DFQATT, CDR2 SNEGSKA (reference sequence). The CDR3 is 15 residues long. V was pared by 3 bases and J by 5 bases, with 10 bases of the junction left unmatched. CDR3 nucleotides: TGCAGTGCTAGGGTTTTGGGGACAGGGCACGAGACCCAGTACTTC. Translation: CSARVLGTGHETQYF.

This clonotype was seen many times. This CDR3 is CSARARAPPYF. Here the CDR3 DNA reads TGCAGTGCTAGAGCGCGCGCTCCACCCTACTTC. This chain connects TRBV20-1 to TRBJ2-5; D is unresolved. The CDR3 runs 11 residues. The germline V gene encodes CDR1 DFQATT and CDR2 SNEGSKA (reference sequence). Between the trimmed V and J ends, which lost 1 base and 14 bases, there was a span of 14 bases.

In this sample, this clonotype turned up many times. DNA for the CDR3: TGTGCCAGCAGTGGGGCGGGGCAGGGGACCGAGCAGTACTTC. Translated, it gives CASSGAGQGTEQYF. V is TRBV2 and J is TRBJ2-7, with D perhaps being TRBD1 or TRBD2 (6 bases each). CDR1 and CDR2 (germline): SNHLY, FYNNEI. V shed 4 bases and J shed 6 bases, with 16 bases lying between them. This CDR3 region has 14 residues.

This clonotype was seen many times. V gene TRBV20-1 combines with J gene TRBJ1-1; D is possibly TRBD1 (6 bases). V was cut by 6 bases and J by 10 bases, with 15 bases left in between. The germline gives CDR1 DFQATT, CDR2 SNEGSKA (reference sequence). CDR3 length: 11 amino acids. CDR3 DNA: TGCAGTGCCAACTTGAAGGGGGTAGCTTTCTTT. This translates into CSANLKGVAFF.